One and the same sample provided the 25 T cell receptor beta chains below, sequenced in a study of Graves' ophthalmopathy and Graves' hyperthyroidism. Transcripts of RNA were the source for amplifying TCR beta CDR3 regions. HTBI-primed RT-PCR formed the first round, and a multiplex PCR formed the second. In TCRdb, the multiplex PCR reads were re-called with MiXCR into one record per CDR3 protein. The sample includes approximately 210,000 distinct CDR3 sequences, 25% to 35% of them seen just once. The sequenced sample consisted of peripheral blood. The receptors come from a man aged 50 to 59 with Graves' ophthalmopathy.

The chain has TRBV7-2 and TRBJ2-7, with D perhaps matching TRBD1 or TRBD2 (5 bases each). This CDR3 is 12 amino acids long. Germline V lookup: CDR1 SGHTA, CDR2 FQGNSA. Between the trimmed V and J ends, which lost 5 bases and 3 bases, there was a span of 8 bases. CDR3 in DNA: TGTGCCAGCAGCGGGACCATCTACGAGCAGTACTTC. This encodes CASSGTIYEQYF.

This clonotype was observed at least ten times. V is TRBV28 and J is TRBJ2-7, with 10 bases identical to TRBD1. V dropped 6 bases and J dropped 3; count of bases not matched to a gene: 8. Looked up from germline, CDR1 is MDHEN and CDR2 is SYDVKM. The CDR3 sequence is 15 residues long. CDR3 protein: CASRGRGTGVYEQYF. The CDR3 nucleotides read TGTGCCAGCAGAGGGCGTGGGACAGGGGTCTACGAGCAGTACTTC.

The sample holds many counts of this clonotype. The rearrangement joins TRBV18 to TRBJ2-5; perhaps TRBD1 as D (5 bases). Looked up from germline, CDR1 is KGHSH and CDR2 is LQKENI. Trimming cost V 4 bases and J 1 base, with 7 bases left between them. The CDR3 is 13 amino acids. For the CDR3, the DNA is TGTGCCAGCTCACGGGGCTTCCAAGAGACCCAGTACTTC. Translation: CASSRGFQETQYF.

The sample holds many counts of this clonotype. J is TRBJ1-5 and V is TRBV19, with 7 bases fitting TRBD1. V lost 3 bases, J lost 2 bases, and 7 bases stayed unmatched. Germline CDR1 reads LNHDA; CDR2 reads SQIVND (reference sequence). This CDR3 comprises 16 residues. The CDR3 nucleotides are TGTGCCAGTAGTATCTTCGGTGGACAGGGCAATCAGCCCCAGCATTTT. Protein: CASSIFGGQGNQPQHF. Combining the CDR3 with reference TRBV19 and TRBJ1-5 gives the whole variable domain DGGITQSPKYLFRKEGQNVTLSCEQNLNHDAMYWYRQDPGQGLRLIYYSQIVNDFQKGDIAEGYSVSREKKESFPLTVTSAQKNPTAFYLCASSIFGGQGNQPQHFGDGTRLSIL.

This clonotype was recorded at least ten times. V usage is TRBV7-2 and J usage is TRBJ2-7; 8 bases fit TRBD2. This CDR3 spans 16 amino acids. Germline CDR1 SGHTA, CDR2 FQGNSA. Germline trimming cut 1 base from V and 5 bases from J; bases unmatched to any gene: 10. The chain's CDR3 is CASSLGQAGALHEQYF. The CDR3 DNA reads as TGTGCCAGCAGCTTAGGTCAAGCGGGAGCCCTCCACGAGCAGTACTTC.

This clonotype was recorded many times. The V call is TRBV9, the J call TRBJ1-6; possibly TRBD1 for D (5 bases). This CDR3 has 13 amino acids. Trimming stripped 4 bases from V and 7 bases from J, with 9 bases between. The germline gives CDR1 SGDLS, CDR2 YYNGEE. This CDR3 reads CASSPTDNSPLHF. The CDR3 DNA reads TGTGCCAGCAGCCCGACAGACAATTCACCCCTCCACTTT.

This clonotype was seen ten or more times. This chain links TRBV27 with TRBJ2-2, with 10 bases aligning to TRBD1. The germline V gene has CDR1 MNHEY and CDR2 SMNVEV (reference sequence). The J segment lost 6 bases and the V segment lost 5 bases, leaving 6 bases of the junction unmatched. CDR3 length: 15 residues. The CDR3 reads CASSLGTGEAGELFF. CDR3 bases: TGTGCCAGCAGTCTCGGGACAGGGGAAGCCGGGGAGCTGTTTTTT.

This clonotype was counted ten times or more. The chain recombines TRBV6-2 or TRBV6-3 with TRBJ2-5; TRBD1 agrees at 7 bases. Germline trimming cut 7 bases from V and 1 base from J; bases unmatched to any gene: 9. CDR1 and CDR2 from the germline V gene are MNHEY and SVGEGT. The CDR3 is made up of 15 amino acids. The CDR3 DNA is TGTGCCAGCAACCCCAGGGGGTTGGCCCAAGAGACCCAGTACTTC. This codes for CASNPRGLAQETQYF.

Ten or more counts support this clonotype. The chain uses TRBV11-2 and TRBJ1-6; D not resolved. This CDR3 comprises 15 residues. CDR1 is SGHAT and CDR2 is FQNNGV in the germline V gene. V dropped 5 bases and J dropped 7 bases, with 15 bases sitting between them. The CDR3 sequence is CASSHEPGPNSPLHF. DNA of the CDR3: TGTGCCAGCAGCCACGAGCCCGGGCCGAATTCACCCCTCCACTTT.

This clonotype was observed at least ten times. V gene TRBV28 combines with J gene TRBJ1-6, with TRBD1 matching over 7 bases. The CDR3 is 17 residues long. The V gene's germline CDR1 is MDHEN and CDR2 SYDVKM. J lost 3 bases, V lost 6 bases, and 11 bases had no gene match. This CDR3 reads CASSRPEGGNYNSPLHF. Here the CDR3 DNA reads TGTGCCAGCAGCCGACCAGAAGGGGGCAACTATAATTCACCCCTCCACTTT.

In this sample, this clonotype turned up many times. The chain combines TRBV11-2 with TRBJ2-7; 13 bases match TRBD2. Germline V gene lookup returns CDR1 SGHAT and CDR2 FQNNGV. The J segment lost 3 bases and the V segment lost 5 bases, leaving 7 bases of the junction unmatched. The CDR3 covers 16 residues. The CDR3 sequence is CASSTGTSGTYYEQYF. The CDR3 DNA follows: TGTGCCAGCAGCACCGGGACTAGCGGGACCTACTACGAGCAGTACTTC. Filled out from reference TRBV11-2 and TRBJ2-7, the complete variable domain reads EAGVAQSPRYKIIEKRQSVAFWCNPISGHATLYWYQQILGQGPKLLIQFQNNGVVDDSQLPKDRFSAERLKGVDSTLKIQPAKLEDSAVYLCASSTGTSGTYYEQYFGPGTRLTVT.

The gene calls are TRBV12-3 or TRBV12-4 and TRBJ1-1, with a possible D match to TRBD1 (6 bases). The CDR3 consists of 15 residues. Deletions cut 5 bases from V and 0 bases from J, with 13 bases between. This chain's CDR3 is CASSTGGAMNTEAFF. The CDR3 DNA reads TGTGCCAGCAGTACCGGGGGGGCAATGAACACTGAAGCTTTCTTT.

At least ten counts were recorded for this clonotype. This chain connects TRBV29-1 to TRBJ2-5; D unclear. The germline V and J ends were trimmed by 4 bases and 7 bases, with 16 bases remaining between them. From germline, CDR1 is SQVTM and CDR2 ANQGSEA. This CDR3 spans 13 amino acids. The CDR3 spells CSVALKGLGTQYF. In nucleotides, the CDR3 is TGCAGCGTTGCTCTTAAGGGATTGGGGACCCAGTACTTC.

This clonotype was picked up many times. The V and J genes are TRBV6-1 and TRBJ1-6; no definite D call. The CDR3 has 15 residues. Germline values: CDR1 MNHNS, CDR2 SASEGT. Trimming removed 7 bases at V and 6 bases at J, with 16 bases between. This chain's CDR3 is CASTTTHSLNSPLHF. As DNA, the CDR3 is TGTGCCAGCACCACAACGCACTCGCTTAATTCACCCCTCCACTTT.

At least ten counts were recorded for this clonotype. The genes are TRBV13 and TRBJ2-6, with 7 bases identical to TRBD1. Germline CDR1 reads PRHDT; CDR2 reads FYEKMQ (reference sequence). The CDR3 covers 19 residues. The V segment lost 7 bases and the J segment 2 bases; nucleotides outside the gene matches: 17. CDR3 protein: CASTFRVRDRNPGANVLTF. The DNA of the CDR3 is TGTGCCAGCACCTTCCGAGTGAGGGACAGAAATCCTGGGGCCAACGTCCTGACTTTC. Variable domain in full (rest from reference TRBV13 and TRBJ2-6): AAGVIQSPRHLIKEKRETATLKCYPIPRHDTVYWYQQGPGQDPQFLISFYEKMQSDKGSIPDRFSAQQFSDYHSELNMSSLELGDSALYFCASTFRVRDRNPGANVLTFGAGSRLTVL.

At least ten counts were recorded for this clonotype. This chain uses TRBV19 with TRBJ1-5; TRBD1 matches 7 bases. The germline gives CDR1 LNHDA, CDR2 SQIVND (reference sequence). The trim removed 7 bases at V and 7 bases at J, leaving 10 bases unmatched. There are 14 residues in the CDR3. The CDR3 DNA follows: TGTGCCAGTAATGAGGGAGGGGGCAGGCAGCCCCAGCATTTT. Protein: CASNEGGGRQPQHF.

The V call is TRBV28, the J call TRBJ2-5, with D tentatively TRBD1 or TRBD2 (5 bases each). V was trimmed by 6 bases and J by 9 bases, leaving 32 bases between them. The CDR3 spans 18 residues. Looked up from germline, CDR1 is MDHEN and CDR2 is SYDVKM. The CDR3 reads CASSPYIRRTGQDWSQYF. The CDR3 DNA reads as TGTGCCAGCAGCCCTTACATTAGACGGACGGGGCAGGATTGGTCCCAGTACTTC.

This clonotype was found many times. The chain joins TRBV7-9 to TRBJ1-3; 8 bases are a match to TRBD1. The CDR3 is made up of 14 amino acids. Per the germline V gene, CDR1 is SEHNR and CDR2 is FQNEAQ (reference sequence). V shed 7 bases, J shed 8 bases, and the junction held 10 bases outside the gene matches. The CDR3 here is CASMKQGARDTIYF. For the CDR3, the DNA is TGTGCCAGCATGAAGCAGGGGGCAAGGGACACCATATATTTT.

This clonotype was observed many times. CDR3 protein: CASSLEGYDTGELFF. CDR3 bases: TGCGCCAGCAGCTTGGAGGGATATGACACCGGGGAGCTGTTTTTT. This chain joins TRBV5-1 and TRBJ2-2; D uncertain. Per the germline V gene, CDR1 is SGHRS and CDR2 is YFSETQ. This CDR3 has 15 residues. Trimming removed 0 bases at V and 3 bases at J, with 9 bases between.

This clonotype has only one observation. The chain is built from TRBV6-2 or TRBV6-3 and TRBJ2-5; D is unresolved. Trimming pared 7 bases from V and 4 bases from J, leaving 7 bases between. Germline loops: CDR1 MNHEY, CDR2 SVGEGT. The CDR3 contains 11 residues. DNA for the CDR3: TGTGCCAGCATTTCGGGAGAGACCCAGTACTTC. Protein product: CASISGETQYF.

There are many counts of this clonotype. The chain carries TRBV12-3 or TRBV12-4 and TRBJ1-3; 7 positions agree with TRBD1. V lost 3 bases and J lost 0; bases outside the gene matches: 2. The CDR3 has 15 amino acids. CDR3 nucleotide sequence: TGTGCCAGCAGTTTGACAGGGAGCTCTGGAAACACCATATATTTT. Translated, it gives CASSLTGSSGNTIYF.

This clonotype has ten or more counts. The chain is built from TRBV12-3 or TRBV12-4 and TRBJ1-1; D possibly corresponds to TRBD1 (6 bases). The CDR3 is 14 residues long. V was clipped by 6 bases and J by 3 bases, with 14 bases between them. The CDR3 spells CASSPRGTYTEAFF. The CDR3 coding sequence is TGTGCCAGCAGCCCCAGGGGTACGTACACTGAAGCTTTCTTT.

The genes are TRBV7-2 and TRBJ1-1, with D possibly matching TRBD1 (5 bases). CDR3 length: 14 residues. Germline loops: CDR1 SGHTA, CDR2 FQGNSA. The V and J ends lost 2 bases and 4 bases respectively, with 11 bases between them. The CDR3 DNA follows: TGTGCCAGCAGCTTACAGGGCCGTATCACTGAAGCTTTCTTT. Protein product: CASSLQGRITEAFF.

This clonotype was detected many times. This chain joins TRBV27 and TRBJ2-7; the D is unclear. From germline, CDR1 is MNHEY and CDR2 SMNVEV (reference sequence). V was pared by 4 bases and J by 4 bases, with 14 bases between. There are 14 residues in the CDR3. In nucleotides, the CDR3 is TGTGCCAGCAGTTCCGCGGATAGGACGTACGAGCAGTACTTC. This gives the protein CASSSADRTYEQYF.

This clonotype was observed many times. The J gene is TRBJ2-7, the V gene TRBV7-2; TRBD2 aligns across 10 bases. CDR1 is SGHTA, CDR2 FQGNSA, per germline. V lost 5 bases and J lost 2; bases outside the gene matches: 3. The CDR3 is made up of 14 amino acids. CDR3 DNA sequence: TGTGCCAGCAGCCATGGACTAGCGGCCTACGAGCAGTACTTC. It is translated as CASSHGLAAYEQYF.